One T cell receptor beta chain is described in this entry. Its specificity is not known. The sample originates from a study of CD8 T cells in ankylosing spondylitis. Study findings and constraints: A motif in TCR beta, a set of fewer than ten highly homologous variants, appeared characteristic of ankylosing spondylitis blood.

In TCRdb, the 5' RACE reads were re-called with MiXCR into one record per CDR3 protein. This repertoire shows hundreds of thousands of distinct CDR3 sequences, about an eighth found once; its top ten account for almost 7%. Germline V gene lookup returns CDR1 MNHNS and CDR2 SASEGT. Unmatched junction bases numbered 4, after V lost 6 bases and J lost 2 bases. This CDR3 spans 13 amino acids. Material for sequencing was blood, either unsorted or a sorted T cell fraction (not recorded which). The receptor was isolated from a male donor with ankylosing spondylitis. The chain couples TRBV6-1 to TRBJ2-7; 7 nucleotides agree with TRBD1. CDR3 sequence reads: CASSTGDPYEQYF. The CDR3 bases are TGTGCCAGCAGCACAGGGGACCCCTACGAGCAGTACTTC.